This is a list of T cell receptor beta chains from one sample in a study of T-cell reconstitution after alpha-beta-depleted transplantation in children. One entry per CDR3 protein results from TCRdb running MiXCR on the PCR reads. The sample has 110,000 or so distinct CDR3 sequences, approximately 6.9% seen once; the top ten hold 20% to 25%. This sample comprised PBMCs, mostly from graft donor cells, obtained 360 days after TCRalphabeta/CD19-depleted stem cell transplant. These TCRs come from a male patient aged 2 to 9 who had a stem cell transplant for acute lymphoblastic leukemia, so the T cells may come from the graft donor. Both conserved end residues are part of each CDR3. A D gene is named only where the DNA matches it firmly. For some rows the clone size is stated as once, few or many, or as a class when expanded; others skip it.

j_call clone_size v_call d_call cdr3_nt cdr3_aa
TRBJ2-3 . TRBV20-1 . TGCAGTGCTAGAGATCTTCTGGGGGGGGCTTTGAGGGATACGCAGTATTTT CSARDLLGGALRDTQYF
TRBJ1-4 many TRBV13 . TGTGCCAGCAGCTTTTCCCTGACGGCAACTAATGAAAAACTGTTTTTT CASSFSLTATNEKLFF
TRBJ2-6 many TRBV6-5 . TGTGCCAGCAGTTACATCAGGGCTGGGGCCAACGTCCTGACTTTC CASSYIRAGANVLTF
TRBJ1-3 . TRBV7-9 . TGTGCCAGCAGCTTAGATTCGTTCTCTGGAAACACCATATATTTT CASSLDSFSGNTIYF
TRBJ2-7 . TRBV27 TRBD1 TGTGCCAGCAGCTCCGGACAGGGGGGCCGGATCTACGAGCAGTACTTC CASSSGQGGRIYEQYF
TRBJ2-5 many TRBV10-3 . TGTGCCATCAGTAAATACCGGGACACAGGAACACAAAAAGAGACCCAGTACTTC CAISKYRDTGTQKETQYF
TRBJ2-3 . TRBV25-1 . TGTGCCAGCAGTGAATCGGGGGATACGCAGTATTTT CASSESGDTQYF
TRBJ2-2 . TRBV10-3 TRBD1 TGTGCCATCAGTGTGCCGGGACAGGGGGCGAACACCGGGGAGCTGTTTTTT CAISVPGQGANTGELFF
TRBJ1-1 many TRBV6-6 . TGTGCCAGCACCTGGGCAGGGAACACTGAAGCTTTCTTT CASTWAGNTEAFF
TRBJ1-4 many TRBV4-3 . TGCGCCAGCAGCCAAGATACAGCAACTAATGAAAAACTGTTTTTT CASSQDTATNEKLFF
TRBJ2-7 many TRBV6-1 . TGTGCCAGCACCGACCTGACAGCCTCCTACGAGCAGTACTTC CASTDLTASYEQYF
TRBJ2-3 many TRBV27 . TGTGCCAGCACCCCTGTGGGTTGGACAGATACGCAGTATTTT CASTPVGWTDTQYF
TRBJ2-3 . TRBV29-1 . TGCAGCGTGGAGATTGTGGATACGCAGTATTTT CSVEIVDTQYF
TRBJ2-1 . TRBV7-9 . TGTGCCAGCAGCCCCCGGGAGTTGCGGAGCTCCTACAATGAGCAGTTCTTC CASSPRELRSSYNEQFF
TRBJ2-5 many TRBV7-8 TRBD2 TGTGCCAGCAGACGAGCGGGAGAGGAGACCCAGTACTTC CASRRAGEETQYF
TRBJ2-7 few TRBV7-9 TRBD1 TGTGCCAGCAGCTACCTGGACAGGGGGCGCGAGCAGTACTTC CASSYLDRGREQYF
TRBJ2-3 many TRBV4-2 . TGTGCCAGCAGCCAAGATGCGGCAGATACGCAGTATTTT CASSQDAADTQYF
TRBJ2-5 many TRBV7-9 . TGTGCCAGCAGCTCCGGACCGGGAAAGACCCAGTACTTC CASSSGPGKTQYF
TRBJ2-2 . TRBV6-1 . TGTGCCTGGCTTTGTCGGAACACCGGGGAGCTGTTTTTT CAWLCRNTGELFF
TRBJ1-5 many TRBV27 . TGTGCCAGCAGTTTGGGTTCGGGTCAGCCCCAGCATTTT CASSLGSGQPQHF
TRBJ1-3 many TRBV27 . TGTGCCAGCAGTCCCGACCGCACCTCTGGAAACACCATATATTTT CASSPDRTSGNTIYF
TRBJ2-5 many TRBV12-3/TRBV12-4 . TGTGCCAGCAGTCTCCCCCGTAGTAGCGGACAAGAGACCCAGTACTTC CASSLPRSSGQETQYF
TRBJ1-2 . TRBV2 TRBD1 TGTGCCAGCAAGGAAGGAGGGGGCAGGGGGAACTATGGCTACACCTTC CASKEGGGRGNYGYTF
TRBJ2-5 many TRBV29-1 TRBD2 TGCAGCGTTGAAGCCCGGGGGGAAGAGACCCAGTACTTC CSVEARGEETQYF
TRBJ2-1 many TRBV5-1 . TGCGCCAGCAGCCCTGGACACCAAAGGAATGAGCAGTTCTTC CASSPGHQRNEQFF
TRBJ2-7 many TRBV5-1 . TGCGCCAGCAGCTTCGAGGGGCTCACCTACGAGCAGTACTTC CASSFEGLTYEQYF
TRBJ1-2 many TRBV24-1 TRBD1 TGTGCCACCGGAACAGGGGCTGGCTACACCTTC CATGTGAGYTF
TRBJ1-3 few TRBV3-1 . TGTGCCAGCAGCCAACAGACCTTCACCATATATTTT CASSQQTFTIYF
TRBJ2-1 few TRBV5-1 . TGCGCCAGCAGCTTAAAGATCTCAGCTATTGCCGCGGAAAGCTCCTACAATGAGCAGTTCTTC CASSLKISAIAAESSYNEQFF
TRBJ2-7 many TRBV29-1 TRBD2 TGCAGCGTTGAAAATTACGGTACGGGGGGTTATAGCTCCTACGAGCAGTACTTC CSVENYGTGGYSSYEQYF
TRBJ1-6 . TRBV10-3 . TGTGCCACGATGTCTACCGGGACCAATAATTCACCCCTCCACTTT CATMSTGTNNSPLHF
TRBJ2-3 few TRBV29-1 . TGCAGCGTCGGATTGATCGGAGGCGGCACAGATACGCAGTATTTT CSVGLIGGGTDTQYF
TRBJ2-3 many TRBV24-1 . TGTGCCACCAGTGATTCGTGGGGGACCACAGATACGCAGTATTTT CATSDSWGTTDTQYF
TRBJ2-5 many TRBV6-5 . TGTGCCAGCAGTTACCTGACTCAAGAGACCCAGTACTTC CASSYLTQETQYF
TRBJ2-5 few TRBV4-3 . TGCGCCAGCAGCCAAGATCCCGGACAGATACAAGAGACCCAGTACTTC CASSQDPGQIQETQYF
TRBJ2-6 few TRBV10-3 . TGTGCCATCAGTGAGAGGGGGACGGAAGGGGCGAGCCCATCTGGGGCCAACGTCCTGACTTTC CAISERGTEGASPSGANVLTF
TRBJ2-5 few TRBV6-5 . TGTGCCAGCAGTTACTCGATCATGTCAGATAACCAAGAGACCCAGTACTTC CASSYSIMSDNQETQYF
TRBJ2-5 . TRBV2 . TGTGCCAGCAGTGGGGGGGGCGGGATCCAAGAGACCCAGTACTTC CASSGGGGIQETQYF
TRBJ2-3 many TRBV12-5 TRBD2 TGTGCTAGTGCATCTAGCGGGAGTTACACAGATACGCAGTATTTT CASASSGSYTDTQYF
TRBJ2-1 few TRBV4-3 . TGCGCCAGCAGCCAAGATAACCTGTGGGGGGATTTCTACAATGAGCAGTTCTTC CASSQDNLWGDFYNEQFF
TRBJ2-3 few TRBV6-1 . TGTGCCAGCAGCCAGGGGGGCATGGCAGATACGCAGTATTTT CASSQGGMADTQYF
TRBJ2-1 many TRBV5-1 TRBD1 TGCGCCAGCAGCAAATGGACAGGGGACAATGAGCAGTTCTTC CASSKWTGDNEQFF
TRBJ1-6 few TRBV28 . TGTGCCAGCAGTTTACGGGGGATCGCCTATAATTCACCCCTCCACTTT CASSLRGIAYNSPLHF
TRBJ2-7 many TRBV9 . TGTGCCAGCAGCGTAACGGGGGCCCCCTACGAGCAGTACTTC CASSVTGAPYEQYF
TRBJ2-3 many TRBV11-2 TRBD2 TGTGCCAGCTGTCGTAGGGGAGGACTAGCGGAGCGCACAGATACGCAGTATTTT CASCRRGGLAERTDTQYF
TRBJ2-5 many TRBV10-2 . TGCGCCAGCAGTGTGAAGACCCAGTACTTC CASSVKTQYF
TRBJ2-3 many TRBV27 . TGTGCCAGCAGTTCAGGGCTGGGGGATACGCAGTATTTT CASSSGLGDTQYF
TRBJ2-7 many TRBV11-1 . TGTGCCAGCAGCGCCCAGCCCGGGTCGTACGAGCAGTACTTC CASSAQPGSYEQYF
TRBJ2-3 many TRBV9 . TGTGCCAGCAGCGTACTCGGACTCACAGATACGCAGTATTTT CASSVLGLTDTQYF
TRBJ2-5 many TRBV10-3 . TGTGCCATCAGTGCTGCTAGTAAAGAGACCCAGTACTTC CAISAASKETQYF
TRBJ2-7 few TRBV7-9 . TGTGCCAGCAGCCGGTCACCCTCCGAGCAGTACTTC CASSRSPSEQYF
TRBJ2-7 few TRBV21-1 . TGTGCCAGCAGCAAAGCGGGGACCGGGACAGGGAATACCTACGAGCAGTACTTC CASSKAGTGTGNTYEQYF
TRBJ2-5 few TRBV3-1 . TGTGCCAGCAGCCAGAAGCACCGACCCAGCCTAAGAGAGACCCAGTACTTC CASSQKHRPSLRETQYF
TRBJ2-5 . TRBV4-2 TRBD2 TGTGCCAGCGGAGGGACTAGCGGTGAAGAGACCCAGTACTTC CASGGTSGEETQYF
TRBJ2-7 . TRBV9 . TGTGCCAGCAGCGTAGCTAACGGCTACGAGCAGTACTTC CASSVANGYEQYF